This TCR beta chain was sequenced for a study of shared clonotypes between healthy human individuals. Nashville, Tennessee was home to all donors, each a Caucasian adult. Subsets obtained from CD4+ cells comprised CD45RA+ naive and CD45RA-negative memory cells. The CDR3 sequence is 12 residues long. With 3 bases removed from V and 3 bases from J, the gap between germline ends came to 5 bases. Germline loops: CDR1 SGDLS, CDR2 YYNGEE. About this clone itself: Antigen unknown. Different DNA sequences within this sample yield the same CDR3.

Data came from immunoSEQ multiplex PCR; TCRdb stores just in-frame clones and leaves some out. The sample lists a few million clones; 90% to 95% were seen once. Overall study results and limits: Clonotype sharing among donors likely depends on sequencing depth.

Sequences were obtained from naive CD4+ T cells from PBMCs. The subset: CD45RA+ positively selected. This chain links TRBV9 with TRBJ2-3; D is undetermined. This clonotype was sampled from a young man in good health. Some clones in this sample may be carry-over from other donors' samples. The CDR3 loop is CASSDRTDTQYF. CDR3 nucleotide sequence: TGTGCCAGCAGCGACCGGACAGATACGCAGTATTTT.